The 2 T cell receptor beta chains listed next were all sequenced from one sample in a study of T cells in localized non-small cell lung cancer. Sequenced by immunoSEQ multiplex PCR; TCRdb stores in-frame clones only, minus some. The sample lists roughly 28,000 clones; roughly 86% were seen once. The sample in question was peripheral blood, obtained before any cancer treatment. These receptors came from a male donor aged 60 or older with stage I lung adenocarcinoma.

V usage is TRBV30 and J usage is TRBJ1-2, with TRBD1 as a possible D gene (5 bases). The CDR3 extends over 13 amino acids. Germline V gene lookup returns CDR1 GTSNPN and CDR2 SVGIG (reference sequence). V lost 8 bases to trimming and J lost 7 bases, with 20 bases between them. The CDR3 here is CAGAGTRVGGYTF. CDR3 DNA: TGTGCCGGGGCCGGGACCCGGGTGGGTGGCTACACCTTC.

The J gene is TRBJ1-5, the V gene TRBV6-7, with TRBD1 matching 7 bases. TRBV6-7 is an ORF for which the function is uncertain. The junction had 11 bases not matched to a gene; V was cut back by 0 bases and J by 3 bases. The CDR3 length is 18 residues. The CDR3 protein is CASSYSWKGATDNQPQHF. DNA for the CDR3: TGTGCCAGCAGTTACTCCTGGAAGGGGGCGACTGACAATCAGCCCCAGCATTTT.